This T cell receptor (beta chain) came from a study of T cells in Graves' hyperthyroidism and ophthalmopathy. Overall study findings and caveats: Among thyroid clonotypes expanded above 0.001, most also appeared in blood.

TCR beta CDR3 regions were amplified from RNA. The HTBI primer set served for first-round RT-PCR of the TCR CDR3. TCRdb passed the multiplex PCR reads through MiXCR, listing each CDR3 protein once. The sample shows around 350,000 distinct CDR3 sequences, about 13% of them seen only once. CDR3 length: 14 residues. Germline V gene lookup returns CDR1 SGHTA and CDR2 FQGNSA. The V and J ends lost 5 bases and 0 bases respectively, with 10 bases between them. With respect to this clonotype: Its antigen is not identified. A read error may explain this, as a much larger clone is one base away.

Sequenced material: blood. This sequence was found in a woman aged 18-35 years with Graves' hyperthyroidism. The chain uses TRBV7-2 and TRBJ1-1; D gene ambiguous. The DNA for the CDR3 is TGTGCCAGCAGCCCGACGCACCTGAACACTGAAGCTTTCTTT. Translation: CASSPTHLNTEAFF.